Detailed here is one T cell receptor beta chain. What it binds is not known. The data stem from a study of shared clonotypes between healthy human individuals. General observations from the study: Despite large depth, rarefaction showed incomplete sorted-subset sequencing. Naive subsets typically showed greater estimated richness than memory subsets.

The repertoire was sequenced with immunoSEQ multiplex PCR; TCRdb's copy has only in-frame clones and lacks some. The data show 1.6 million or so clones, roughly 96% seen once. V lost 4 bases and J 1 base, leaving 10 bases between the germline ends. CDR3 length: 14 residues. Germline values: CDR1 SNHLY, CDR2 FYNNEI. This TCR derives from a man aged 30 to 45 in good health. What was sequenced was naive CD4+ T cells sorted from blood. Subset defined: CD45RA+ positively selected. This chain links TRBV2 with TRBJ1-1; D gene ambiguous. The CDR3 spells CASSVYGKNTEAFF. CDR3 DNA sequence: TGTGCCAGCAGTGTTTATGGGAAGAACACTGAAGCTTTCTTT.